The clone carrying this TCR beta chain came up once. Antigen: not known. This specimen belongs to a study of human T cells and chemical hapten exposure. About the study: A mostly female patient group had alopecia areata, totalis or universalis.

Specified time point: patch test 3, about 24 weeks after DPC sensitization. As to treatment: therapeutic diphenylcyclopropenone sensitization with weekly scalp DPC. The study drew its donors from alopecia patients who were 18 to 70 years old and suitable for DPC. Extraction yielded total RNA from whole blood (unfractionated). MiXCR, run by TCRdb on the RACE reads, gives a single entry per CDR3 protein. The sample holds more than 150,000 distinct CDR3 sequences, 24% seen once. Germline V lookup: CDR1 SQVTM, CDR2 ANQGSEA. The CDR3 consists of 12 residues. V lost 6 bases, J lost 7 bases, and 7 bases stayed unmatched. Study-level findings and limits: Expanded TCRs showed more large CDR3 clusters than pre-sensitization or healthy control sets.

The clonotype originates from a woman aged 40-49 years with alopecia areata. Some clones in this sample may be carry-over from other donors' samples. This sequence joins TRBV29-1 and TRBJ2-7, with 9 bases fitting TRBD1. The starting material was whole blood, obtained in connection with sensitization to the hapten diphenylcyclopropenone (DPC). DNA of the CDR3: TGCAGCGTGGGAGGGACAGGGAAAGAGCAGTACTTC. It encodes CSVGGTGKEQYF.